The rows below give T cell receptor beta chains drawn from one sample of a study of blood T cells in healthy people across ages. TCRdb independently ran MiXCR on the 5' RACE reads; one entry per CDR3 protein. The sample lists about 1.1 million distinct CDR3 sequences; roughly two fifths were seen once. Sequences were obtained from blood. All receptors come from a man younger than 30 in good health. Each CDR3 is given with its conserved first and last residue. D genes are given only for firm matches. Size is stated for part of the rows, as once, few or many counts, or as a class when the clone is expanded.

D | size | J | V | CDR3 | DNA
NA | few | TRBJ1-1 | TRBV6-5 | CASRRSLNTEAFF | TGTGCCAGCAGGCGTTCCTTGAACACTGAAGCTTTCTTT
NA | many | TRBJ1-2 | TRBV4-1 | CASSQSTGNGYTF | TGCGCCAGCAGCCAATCAACAGGGAATGGCTACACCTTC
NA | NA | TRBJ2-1 | TRBV10-3 | CAISESGQGRNEQFF | TGTGCCATCAGTGAGTCCGGGCAGGGTAGGAATGAGCAGTTCTTC
NA | few | TRBJ1-1 | TRBV3-1 | CASSQDVESTEAFF | TGTGCCAGCAGCCAAGATGTCGAGAGTACTGAAGCTTTCTTT
NA | NA | TRBJ2-5 | TRBV27 | CASSTSRLQETQYF | TGTGCCAGCAGTACCTCTAGACTCCAAGAGACCCAGTACTTC
TRBD1 | NA | TRBJ1-1 | TRBV4-1 | CASSQGTPTGVSEAFF | TGCGCCAGCAGCCAAGGAACACCGACAGGGGTGTCTGAAGCTTTCTTT
NA | few | TRBJ1-5 | TRBV10-3 | CAISETGISNQPQHF | TGTGCCATCAGTGAGACAGGGATTAGCAATCAGCCCCAGCATTTT
NA | NA | TRBJ1-2 | TRBV2 | CASSKRRGSYGYTF | TGTGCCAGCAGTAAGAGGAGAGGATCCTATGGCTACACCTTC
TRBD1 | few | TRBJ2-3 | TRBV14 | CASSPLTGIYTDTQYF | TGTGCCAGCAGCCCCCTGACAGGGATATACACAGATACGCAGTATTTT
NA | NA | TRBJ2-1 | TRBV3-1 | CASSHSQRTNLYNEQFF | TGTGCCAGCAGCCACTCCCAGAGGACAAACCTTTACAATGAGCAGTTCTTC
NA | many | TRBJ2-5 | TRBV4-1 | CASSPGYEETQYF | TGCGCCAGCAGCCCCGGCTATGAAGAGACCCAGTACTTC
TRBD1 | few | TRBJ1-1 | TRBV6-5 | CASSYSDRGGTYTEAFF | TGTGCCAGCAGTTACTCGGACAGGGGAGGAACGTACACTGAAGCTTTCTTT
NA | NA | TRBJ2-1 | TRBV5-6 | CASSAGAHNEQFF | TGTGCCAGCAGTGCCGGAGCACACAATGAGCAGTTCTTC
TRBD2 | many | TRBJ2-7 | TRBV20-1 | CSAPRTSGVYEQYF | TGCAGTGCTCCCCGGACTAGCGGGGTCTACGAGCAGTACTTC
TRBD1 | once | TRBJ2-1 | TRBV29-1 | CNVEGGTYNEQFF | TGCAACGTTGAAGGGGGCACCTACAATGAGCAGTTCTTC
NA | NA | TRBJ1-5 | TRBV7-2 | CASGLWGNQPPHF | TGTGCCAGCGGCTTATGGGGGAATCAGCCCCCGCATTTT
NA | NA | TRBJ2-3 | TRBV5-1 | CASRVSGADTQYF | TGCGCCAGCAGAGTCAGCGGAGCAGATACGCAGTATTTT
TRBD1 | once | TRBJ2-1 | TRBV29-1 | CSVDRSNEQFF | TGCAGCGTGGACAGGAGCAATGAGCAGTTCTTC
NA | NA | TRBJ1-1 | TRBV7-9 | CASSSDGAEAFF | TGTGCCAGCAGCTCAGACGGGGCTGAAGCTTTCTTT
NA | NA | TRBJ1-5 | TRBV7-2 | CASSVRYNQPQHF | TGTGCCAGCAGCGTAAGGTACAATCAGCCCCAGCATTTT
NA | NA | TRBJ2-1 | TRBV4-1 | CASSQDGLAYSEQFF | TGCGCCAGCAGCCAAGATGGATTGGCGTACAGTGAGCAGTTCTTC
TRBD1 | many | TRBJ2-6 | TRBV27 | CASSFGGTGLSGANVLTF | TGTGCCAGCAGTTTTGGTGGGACAGGTCTCTCTGGGGCCAACGTCCTGACTTTC
NA | once | TRBJ1-2 | TRBV3-1 | CASSQDSGGQSYGYTF | TGTGCCAGCAGCCAAGATAGCGGGGGGCAGAGCTATGGCTACACCTTC
NA | NA | TRBJ1-2 | TRBV20-1 | CSARDEENNGPLGYTF | TGCAGTGCTAGAGATGAGGAAAATAACGGACCCTTGGGGTACACCTTC
TRBD2 | few | TRBJ2-7 | TRBV2 | CASSRSGTSAYEQYF | TGTGCCAGCAGTAGATCCGGGACTAGTGCCTACGAGCAGTACTTC
NA | NA | TRBJ2-2 | TRBV3-1 | CASSQASRVGELFF | TGTGCCAGCAGCCAAGCCTCTCGTGTCGGGGAGCTGTTTTTT
NA | many | TRBJ2-3 | TRBV25-1 | CASSLDEPPTDTQYF | TGTGCCAGCAGTCTCGATGAGCCCCCCACAGATACGCAGTATTTT
NA | NA | TRBJ2-7 | TRBV7-9 | CASSSPQRPYEQYF | TGTGCCAGCAGCTCCCCTCAGAGACCCTACGAGCAGTACTTC
NA | many | TRBJ1-5 | TRBV27 | CASSLALDQPQHF | TGTGCCAGCAGTTTAGCCCTCGATCAGCCCCAGCATTTT
NA | NA | TRBJ2-3 | TRBV4-2 | CASSQRSGLGTDTQYF | TGCGCCAGCAGCCAAAGGTCGGGGCTGGGCACAGATACGCAGTATTTT
NA | few | TRBJ2-7 | TRBV12-3/TRBV12-4 | CASGGLYEQYF | TGTGCCAGCGGGGGGCTCTACGAGCAGTACTTC
TRBD1 | many | TRBJ1-4 | TRBV4-1 | CASSQRDRVEKLFF | TGCGCCAGCAGCCAAAGGGACAGGGTGGAAAAACTGTTTTTT
NA | NA | TRBJ1-4 | TRBV9 | CASSQSYGAGDEKLFF | TGTGCCAGCAGCCAGTCCTACGGGGCCGGGGATGAAAAACTGTTTTTT
TRBD1 | NA | TRBJ2-5 | TRBV7-9 | CASSIPDRGGETQYF | TGTGCCAGCAGCATCCCGGACAGGGGAGGAGAGACCCAGTACTTC
TRBD1 | NA | TRBJ2-1 | TRBV28 | CASSSPTGGRNKQFF | TGTGCCAGCAGTTCCCCGACAGGGGGCCGAAACAAGCAGTTCTTC
TRBD1 | few | TRBJ1-3 | TRBV20-1 | CSAGQDSGNTIYF | TGCAGTGCCGGACAGGACTCTGGAAACACCATATATTTT
NA | few | TRBJ2-3 | TRBV9 | CASSVEGAATDTQYF | TGTGCCAGCAGCGTAGAGGGAGCGGCGACAGATACGCAGTATTTT
TRBD1 | once | TRBJ1-2 | TRBV4-3 | CASSQQGQGDLHYGYTF | TGCGCCAGCAGCCAACAGGGACAGGGGGACCTCCACTATGGCTACACCTTC
TRBD1 | NA | TRBJ2-5 | TRBV28 | CASITRDRGYEETQYF | TGTGCCAGCATCACAAGGGACAGAGGCTATGAAGAGACCCAGTACTTC
NA | once | TRBJ1-1 | TRBV15 | CATSREGSQNTEAFF | TGTGCCACCAGCAGAGAGGGCAGCCAGAACACTGAAGCTTTCTTT
NA | NA | TRBJ2-7 | TRBV9 | CASGAPWNTNERYF | TGTGCCAGCGGAGCTCCCTGGAACACCAATGAGCGGTACTTC
NA | NA | TRBJ2-5 | TRBV20-1 | CSAPEGTQQETQYF | TGCAGTGCTCCCGAGGGTACGCAGCAAGAGACCCAGTACTTC
NA | many | TRBJ2-6 | TRBV9 | CASSVRSSGANVLTF | TGTGCCAGCAGCGTCCGGAGCTCTGGGGCCAACGTCCTGACTTTC
TRBD1 | many | TRBJ2-1 | TRBV29-1 | CSVEGQAHEQFF | TGCAGCGTTGAGGGACAGGCACATGAGCAGTTCTTC
NA | NA | TRBJ1-2 | TRBV15 | CATKYGGGYTF | TGTGCCACCAAGTACGGGGGTGGCTACACCTTC